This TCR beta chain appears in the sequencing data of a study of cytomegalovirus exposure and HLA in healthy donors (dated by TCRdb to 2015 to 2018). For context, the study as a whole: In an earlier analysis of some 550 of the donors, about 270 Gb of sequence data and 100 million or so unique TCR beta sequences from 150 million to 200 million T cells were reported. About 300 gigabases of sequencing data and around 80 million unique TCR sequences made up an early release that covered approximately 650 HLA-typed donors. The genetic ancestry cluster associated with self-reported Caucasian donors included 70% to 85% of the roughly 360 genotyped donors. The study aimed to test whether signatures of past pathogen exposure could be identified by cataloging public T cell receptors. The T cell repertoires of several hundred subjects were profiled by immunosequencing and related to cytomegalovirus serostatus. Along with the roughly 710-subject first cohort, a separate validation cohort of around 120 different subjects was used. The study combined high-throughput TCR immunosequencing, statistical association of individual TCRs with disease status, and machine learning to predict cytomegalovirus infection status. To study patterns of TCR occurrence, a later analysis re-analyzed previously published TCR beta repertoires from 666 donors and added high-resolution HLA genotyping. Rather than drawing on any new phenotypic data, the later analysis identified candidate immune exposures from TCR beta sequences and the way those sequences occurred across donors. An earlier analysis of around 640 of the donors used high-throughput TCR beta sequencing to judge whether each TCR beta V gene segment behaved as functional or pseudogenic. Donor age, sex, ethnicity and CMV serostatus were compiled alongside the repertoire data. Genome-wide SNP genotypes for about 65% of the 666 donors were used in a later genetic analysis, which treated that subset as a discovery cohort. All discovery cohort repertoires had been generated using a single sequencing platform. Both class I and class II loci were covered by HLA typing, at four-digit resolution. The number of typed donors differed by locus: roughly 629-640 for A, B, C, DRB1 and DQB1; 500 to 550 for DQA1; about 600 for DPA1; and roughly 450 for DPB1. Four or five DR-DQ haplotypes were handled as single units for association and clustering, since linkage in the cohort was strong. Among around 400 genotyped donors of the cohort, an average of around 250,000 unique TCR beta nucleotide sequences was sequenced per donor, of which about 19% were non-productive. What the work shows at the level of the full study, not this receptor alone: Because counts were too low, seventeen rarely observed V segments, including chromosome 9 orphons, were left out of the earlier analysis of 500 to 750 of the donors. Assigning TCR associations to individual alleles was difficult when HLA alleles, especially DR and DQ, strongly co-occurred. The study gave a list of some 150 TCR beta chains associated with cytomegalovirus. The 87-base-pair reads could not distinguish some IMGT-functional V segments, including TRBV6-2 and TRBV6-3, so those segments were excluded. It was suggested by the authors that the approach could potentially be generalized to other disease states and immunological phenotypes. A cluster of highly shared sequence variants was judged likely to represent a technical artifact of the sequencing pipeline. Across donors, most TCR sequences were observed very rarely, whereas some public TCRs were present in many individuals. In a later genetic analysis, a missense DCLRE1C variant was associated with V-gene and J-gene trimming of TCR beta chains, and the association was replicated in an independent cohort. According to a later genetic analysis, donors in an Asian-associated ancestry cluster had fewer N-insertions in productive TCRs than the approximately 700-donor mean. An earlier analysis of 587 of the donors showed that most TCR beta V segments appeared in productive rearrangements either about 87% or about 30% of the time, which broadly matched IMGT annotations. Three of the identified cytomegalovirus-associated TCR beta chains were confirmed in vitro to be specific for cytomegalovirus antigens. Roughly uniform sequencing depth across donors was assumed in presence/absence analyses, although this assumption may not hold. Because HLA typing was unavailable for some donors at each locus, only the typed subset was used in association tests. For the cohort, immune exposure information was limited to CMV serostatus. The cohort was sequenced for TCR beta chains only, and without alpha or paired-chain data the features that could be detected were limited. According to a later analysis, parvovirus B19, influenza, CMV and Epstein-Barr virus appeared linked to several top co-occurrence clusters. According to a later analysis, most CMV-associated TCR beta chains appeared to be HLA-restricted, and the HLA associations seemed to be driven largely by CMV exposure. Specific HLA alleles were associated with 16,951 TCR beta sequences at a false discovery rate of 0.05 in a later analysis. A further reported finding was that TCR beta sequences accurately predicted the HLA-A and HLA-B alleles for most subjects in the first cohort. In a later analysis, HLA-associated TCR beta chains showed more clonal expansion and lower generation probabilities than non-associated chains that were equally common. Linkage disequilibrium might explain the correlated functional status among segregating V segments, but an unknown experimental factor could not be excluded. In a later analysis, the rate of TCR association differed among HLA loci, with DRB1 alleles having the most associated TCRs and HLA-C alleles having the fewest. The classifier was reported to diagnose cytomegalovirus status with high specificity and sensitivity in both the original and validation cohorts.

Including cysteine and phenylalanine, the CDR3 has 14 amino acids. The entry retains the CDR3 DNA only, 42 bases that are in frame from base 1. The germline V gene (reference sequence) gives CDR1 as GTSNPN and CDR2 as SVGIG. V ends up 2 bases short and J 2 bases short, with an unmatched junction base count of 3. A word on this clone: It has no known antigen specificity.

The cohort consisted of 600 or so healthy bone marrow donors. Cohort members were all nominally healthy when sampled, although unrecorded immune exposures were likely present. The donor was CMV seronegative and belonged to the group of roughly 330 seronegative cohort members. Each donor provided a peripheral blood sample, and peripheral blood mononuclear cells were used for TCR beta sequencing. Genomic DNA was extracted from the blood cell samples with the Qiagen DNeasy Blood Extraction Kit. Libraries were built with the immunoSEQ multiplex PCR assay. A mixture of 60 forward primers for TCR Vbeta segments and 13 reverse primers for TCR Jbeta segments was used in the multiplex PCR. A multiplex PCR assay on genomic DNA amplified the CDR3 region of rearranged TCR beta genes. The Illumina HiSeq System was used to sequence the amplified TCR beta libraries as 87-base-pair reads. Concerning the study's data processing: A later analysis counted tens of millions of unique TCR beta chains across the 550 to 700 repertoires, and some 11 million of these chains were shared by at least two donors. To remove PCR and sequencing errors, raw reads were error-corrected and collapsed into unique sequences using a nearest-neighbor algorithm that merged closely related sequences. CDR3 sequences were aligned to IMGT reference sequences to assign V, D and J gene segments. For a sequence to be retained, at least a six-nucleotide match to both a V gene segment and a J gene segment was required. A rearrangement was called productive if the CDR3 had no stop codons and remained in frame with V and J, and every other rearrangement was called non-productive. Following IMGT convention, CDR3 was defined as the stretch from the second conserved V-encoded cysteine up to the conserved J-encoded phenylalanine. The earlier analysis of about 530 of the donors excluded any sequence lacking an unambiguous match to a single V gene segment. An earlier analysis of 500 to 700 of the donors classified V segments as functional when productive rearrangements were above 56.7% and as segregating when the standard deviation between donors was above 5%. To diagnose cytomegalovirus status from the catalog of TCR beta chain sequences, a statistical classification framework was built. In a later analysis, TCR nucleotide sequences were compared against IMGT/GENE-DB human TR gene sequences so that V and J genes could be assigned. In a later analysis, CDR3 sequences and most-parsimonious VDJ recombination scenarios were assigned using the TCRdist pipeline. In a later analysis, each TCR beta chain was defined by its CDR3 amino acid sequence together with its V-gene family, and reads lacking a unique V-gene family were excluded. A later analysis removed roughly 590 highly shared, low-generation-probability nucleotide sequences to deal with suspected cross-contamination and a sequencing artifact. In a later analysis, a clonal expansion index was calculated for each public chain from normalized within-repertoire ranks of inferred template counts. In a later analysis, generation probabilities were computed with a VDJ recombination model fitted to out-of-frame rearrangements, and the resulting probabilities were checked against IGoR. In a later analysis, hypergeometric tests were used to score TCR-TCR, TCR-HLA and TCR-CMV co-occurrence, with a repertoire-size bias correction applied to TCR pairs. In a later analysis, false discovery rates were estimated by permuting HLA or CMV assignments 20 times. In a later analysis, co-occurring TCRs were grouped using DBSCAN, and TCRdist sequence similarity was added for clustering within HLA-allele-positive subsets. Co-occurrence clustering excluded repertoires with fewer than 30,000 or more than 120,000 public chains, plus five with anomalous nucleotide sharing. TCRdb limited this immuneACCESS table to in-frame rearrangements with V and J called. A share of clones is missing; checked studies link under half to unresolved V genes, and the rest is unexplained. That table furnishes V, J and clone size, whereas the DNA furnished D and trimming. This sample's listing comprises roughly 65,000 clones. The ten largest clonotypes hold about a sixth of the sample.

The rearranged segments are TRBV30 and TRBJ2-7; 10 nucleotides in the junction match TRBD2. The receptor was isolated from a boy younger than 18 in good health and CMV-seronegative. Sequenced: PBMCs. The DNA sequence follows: TGTGCCTGGAGTAGGCTAGCGGGGGCCTACGAGCAGTACTTC. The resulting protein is CAWSRLAGAYEQYF. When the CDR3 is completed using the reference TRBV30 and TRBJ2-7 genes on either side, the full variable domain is SQTIHQWPATLVQPVGSPLSLECTVEGTSNPNLYWYRQAAGRGLQLLFYSVGIGQISSEVPQNLSASRPQDRQFILSSKKLLLSDSGFYLCAWSRLAGAYEQYFGPGTRLTVT.